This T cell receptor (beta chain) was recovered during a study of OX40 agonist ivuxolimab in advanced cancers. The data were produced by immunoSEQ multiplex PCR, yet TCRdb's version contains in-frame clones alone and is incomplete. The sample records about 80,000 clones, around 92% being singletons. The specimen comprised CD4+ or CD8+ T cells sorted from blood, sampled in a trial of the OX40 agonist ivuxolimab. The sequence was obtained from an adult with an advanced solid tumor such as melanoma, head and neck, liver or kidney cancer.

The CDR3 is CASSPWDRTGLGELFF. The CDR3 DNA follows: TGTGCCAGCTCACCTTGGGACCGCACAGGGCTCGGGGAGCTGTTTTTT. The chain is built from TRBV18 and TRBJ2-2, with a tentative D call TRBD1 (6 bases). Germline V lookup: CDR1 KGHSH, CDR2 LQKENI. Trimming shortened V by 3 bases and J by 7 bases, and 18 bases separated the two germline ends. The CDR3 loop spans 16 amino acids.